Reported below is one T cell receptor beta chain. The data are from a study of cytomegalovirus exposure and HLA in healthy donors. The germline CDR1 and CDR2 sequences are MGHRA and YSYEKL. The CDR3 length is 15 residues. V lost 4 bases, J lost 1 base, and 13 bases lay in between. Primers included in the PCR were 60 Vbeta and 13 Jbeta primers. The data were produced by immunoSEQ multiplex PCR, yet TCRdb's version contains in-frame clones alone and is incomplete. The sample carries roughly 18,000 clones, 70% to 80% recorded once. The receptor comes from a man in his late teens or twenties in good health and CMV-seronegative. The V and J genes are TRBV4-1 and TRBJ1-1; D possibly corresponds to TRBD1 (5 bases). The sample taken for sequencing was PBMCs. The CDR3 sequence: CASSPGERENTEAFF. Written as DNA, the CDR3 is TGCGCCAGCAGCCCGGGGGAGCGGGAGAACACTGAAGCTTTCTTT.